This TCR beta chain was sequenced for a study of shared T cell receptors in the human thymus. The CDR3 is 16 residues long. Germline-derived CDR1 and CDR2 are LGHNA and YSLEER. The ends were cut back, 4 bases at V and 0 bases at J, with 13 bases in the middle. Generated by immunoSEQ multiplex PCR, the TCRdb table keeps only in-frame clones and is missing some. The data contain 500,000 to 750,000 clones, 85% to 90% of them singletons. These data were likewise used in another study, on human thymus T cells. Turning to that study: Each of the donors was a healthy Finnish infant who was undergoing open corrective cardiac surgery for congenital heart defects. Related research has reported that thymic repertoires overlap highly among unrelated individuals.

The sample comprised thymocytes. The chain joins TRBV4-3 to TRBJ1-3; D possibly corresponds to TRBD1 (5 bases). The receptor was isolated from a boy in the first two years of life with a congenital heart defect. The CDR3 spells CASSRLYRSSGNTIYF. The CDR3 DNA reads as TGCGCCAGCAGCCGACTGTACAGGAGCTCTGGAAACACCATATATTTT.